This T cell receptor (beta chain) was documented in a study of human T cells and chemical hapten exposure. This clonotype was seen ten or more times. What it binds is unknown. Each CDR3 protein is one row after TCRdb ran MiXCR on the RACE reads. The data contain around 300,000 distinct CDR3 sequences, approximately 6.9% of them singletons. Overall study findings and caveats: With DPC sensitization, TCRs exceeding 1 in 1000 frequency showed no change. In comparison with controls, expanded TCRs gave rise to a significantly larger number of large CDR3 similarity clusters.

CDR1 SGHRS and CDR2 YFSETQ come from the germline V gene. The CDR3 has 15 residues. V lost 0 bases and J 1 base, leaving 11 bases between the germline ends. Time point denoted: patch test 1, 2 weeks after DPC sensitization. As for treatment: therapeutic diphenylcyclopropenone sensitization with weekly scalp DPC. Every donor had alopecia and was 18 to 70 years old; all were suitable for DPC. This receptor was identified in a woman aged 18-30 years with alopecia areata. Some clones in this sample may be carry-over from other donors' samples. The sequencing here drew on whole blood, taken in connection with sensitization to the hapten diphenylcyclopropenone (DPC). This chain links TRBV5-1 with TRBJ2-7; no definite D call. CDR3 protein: CASSLEVGRSYEQYF. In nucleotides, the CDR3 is TGCGCCAGCAGCTTGGAAGTCGGCAGATCCTACGAGCAGTACTTC.